The 10 T cell receptor beta chains listed next were all sequenced from one sample in a study of T cell clones after liver transplantation. The assay was immunoSEQ multiplex PCR, and TCRdb's table has in-frame clones only and misses some. Of over 50,000 clones in the sample, about 88% were seen once. The sequences come from CD4+ T cells from blood, collected before liver transplant. The source is a human donor who received a liver transplant.

This chain joins TRBV9 and TRBJ2-5, with TRBD1 matching 7 bases. Trimming removed 0 bases from V and 4 bases from J; junction bases left unmatched: 6. The CDR3 consists of 15 residues. Germline CDR1 is SGDLS and CDR2 is YYNGEE. CDR3 loop: CASSVEAGGGETQYF. The CDR3 bases are TGTGCCAGCAGCGTAGAGGCAGGGGGTGGAGAGACCCAGTACTTC.

The chain links TRBV13 to TRBJ2-2, with 7 bases fitting TRBD1. Trimming at V came to 10 bases and at J to 1 base, leaving 6 bases not matched to a gene. The CDR3 contains 14 residues. Germline assignment: CDR1 PRHDT and CDR2 FYEKMQ (reference sequence). CDR3 loop: CATQRGQNTGELFF. DNA of the CDR3: TGTGCCACCCAGAGGGGGCAGAACACCGGGGAGCTGTTTTTT.

This clone came up once. The V gene is TRBV15, the J gene TRBJ1-2; 9 bases are shared with TRBD1. CDR3 length: 14 residues. The ends lost 3 bases at V and 2 bases at J; junction bases unmatched: 1. Germline CDR1 and CDR2: LNHNV and YYDKDF (reference sequence). CDR3: CATSRDRGNYGYTF. The CDR3 DNA reads TGTGCCACCAGCAGGGACAGGGGAAACTATGGCTACACCTTC.

This sequence joins TRBV5-1 and TRBJ2-5; D may match TRBD1 or TRBD2 (6 bases each). Germline values: CDR1 SGHRS, CDR2 YFSETQ. Between the trimmed V and J ends, which lost 2 bases and 5 bases, there was a span of 19 bases. The CDR3 has 16 residues. The CDR3 coding sequence is TGCGCCAGCAGCTTCGGGGGCAGGCCGTTTGGGGAGACCCAGTACTTC. It translates to CASSFGGRPFGETQYF.

The chain is built from TRBV9 and TRBJ2-6, with D unresolved. The CDR3 length is 16 residues. Deletions cut 4 bases from V and 0 bases from J, with 11 bases between. Per the germline V gene, CDR1 is SGDLS and CDR2 is YYNGEE. Here the CDR3 DNA reads TGTGCCAGCAGCAGTAGGTGGGCCTCTGGGGCCAACGTCCTGACTTTC. It codes for CASSSRWASGANVLTF.

J is TRBJ2-3 and V is TRBV7-2; no firm D call. Germline assignment: CDR1 SGHTA and CDR2 FQGNSA. The CDR3 sequence is 11 residues long. Trimming shortened V by 1 base and J by 6 bases, and 2 bases separated the two germline ends. The CDR3 DNA reads as TGTGCCAGCAGCTTAGTTGATACGCAGTATTTT. It specifies CASSLVDTQYF.

The chain recombines TRBV6-1 with TRBJ2-5; the D call may be TRBD1 or TRBD2 (6 bases each). The CDR3 runs 14 residues. Trimming took off 7 bases at V and 3 bases at J, with 15 bases between the two ends. CDR1 is MNHNS and CDR2 is SASEGT in the germline V gene. CDR3 region: CASTFWGAKETQYF. In DNA, the CDR3 is TGTGCCAGCACTTTTTGGGGGGCCAAAGAGACCCAGTACTTC.

The rearrangement uses TRBV6-5 and TRBJ2-7; D may be TRBD2 (5 bases). The ends were cut back, 2 bases at V and 2 bases at J, with 7 bases in the middle. The V gene's germline CDR1 is MNHEY and CDR2 SVGAGI. CDR3 size: 13 residues. The CDR3 region is CASSYPGTYEQYF. CDR3 nucleotide sequence: TGTGCCAGCAGTTACCCGGGGACCTACGAGCAGTACTTC.

The count of this clone is one. DNA for the CDR3: TGTGCCAGCAGCTTATCTATCAAGGGACGGCCGAACACTGAAGCTTTCTTT. This encodes CASSLSIKGRPNTEAFF. V and J are TRBV12-1 and TRBJ1-1. TRBV12-1 is listed as a pseudogene. The CDR3 extends over 17 amino acids.

The J gene is TRBJ2-3, the V gene TRBV9; D remains ambiguous. V lost 6 bases and J 2 bases, leaving 25 bases between the germline ends. Germline-derived CDR1 and CDR2 are SGDLS and YYNGEE. CDR3 length equals 18 residues. The CDR3 DNA follows: TGTGCCAGCACCCAGAGAGGATCCGTAACCCCTATCACAGATACGCAGTATTTT. It codes for CASTQRGSVTPITDTQYF.